These 20 T cell receptor beta chains originate from one sample sequenced in a study of PD-1 blockade in mismatch repair-deficient tumors. TCRdb's table, derived via immunoSEQ multiplex PCR, lists solely in-frame clones and lacks some. The sample includes 30,000 to 40,000 clones, over 80% seen only once; the top ten take about 3.2%. The source was PBMCs, collected around 6 weeks after starting pembrolizumab. These receptors all come from an adult with mismatch repair-deficient cancer.

This clone was seen a handful of times. This chain joins TRBV27 and TRBJ2-7; possibly TRBD1 for D (6 bases). The V and J ends lost 2 bases and 4 bases respectively, with 12 bases between them. Germline V gives CDR1 MNHEY, CDR2 SMNVEV (reference sequence). This CDR3 spans 14 amino acids. CDR3 nucleotide sequence: TGTGCCAGCAGTTTAATGGGGGCGAATTACGAGCAGTACTTC. It yields the protein CASSLMGANYEQYF.

This clone occurred a few times. The chain uses TRBV6-5 and TRBJ2-7; 11 bases agree with TRBD1. From germline, CDR1 is MNHEY and CDR2 SVGAGI. The CDR3 runs 16 residues. The trim removed 2 bases at V and 2 bases at J, leaving 5 bases unmatched. Here the CDR3 DNA reads TGTGCCAGCAGTTACGCGGGACAGGGGGACCCCTACGAGCAGTACTTC. Its translation: CASSYAGQGDPYEQYF.

The gene calls are TRBV4-2 and TRBJ2-4; TRBD1 is a possible D gene (5 bases). Trimming pared 3 bases from V and 5 bases from J, leaving 11 bases between. Germline assignment: CDR1 LGHNA and CDR2 YNFKEQ. The CDR3 runs 14 residues. The CDR3 coding sequence is TGTGCCAGCAGCCACCCGCTAGGGGAAAACATTCAGTACTTC. Encoded protein: CASSHPLGENIQYF.

The DNA of the CDR3 is TGTGCCAGCAGCCACCGACAGGCGCCTTTGGAAAAACTGTTTTTT. Translating it yields CASSHRQAPLEKLFF. The chain recombines TRBV4-2 with TRBJ1-4; D is perhaps TRBD1 (6 bases). Looked up from germline, CDR1 is LGHNA and CDR2 is YNFKEQ. The length of the CDR3 is 15 residues. The germline V and J ends were trimmed by 3 bases and 8 bases, with 16 bases remaining between them.

The chain joins TRBV4-2 to TRBJ2-3; 11 bases line up with TRBD2. The CDR3 length is 17 residues. V gave up 1 base and J gave up 6 bases; unmatched junction bases: 9. Germline values: CDR1 LGHNA, CDR2 YNFKEQ. CDR3 in amino acids: CASSQALAGGLGDTQYF. The CDR3 bases are TGTGCCAGCAGCCAAGCCTTAGCGGGAGGGCTCGGTGATACGCAGTATTTT.

This clone was seen once. CDR3 DNA: TGCGCCAGCAGGACCCCCGGGACATCGATTACCGGGGAGCTGTTTTTT. This gives the protein CASRTPGTSITGELFF. The chain carries TRBV5-1 and TRBJ2-2; possible D gene TRBD1, 6 bases. CDR1 is SGHRS, CDR2 YFSETQ, per germline. Trimming cost V 5 bases and J 5 bases, with 19 bases left between them. The length of the CDR3 is 16 residues.

This chain connects TRBV5-1 to TRBJ2-1; no clear D gene. V was trimmed by 2 bases and J by 7 bases, leaving 4 bases between them. Germline loops: CDR1 SGHRS, CDR2 YFSETQ. There are 11 residues in the CDR3. The CDR3 here is CASSFINEQFF. DNA for the CDR3: TGCGCCAGCAGCTTTATTAATGAGCAGTTCTTC.

This chain joins TRBV28 and TRBJ1-5; maybe TRBD1 (6 bases). V dropped 5 bases and J dropped 3 bases, with 14 bases sitting between them. The CDR3 length is 15 residues. Germline CDR1 and CDR2: MDHEN and SYDVKM. The CDR3 region has the DNA TGTGCCAGCAGTCCTCAGGCAGGGGTCAATCAGCCCCAGCATTTT. This sequence encodes CASSPQAGVNQPQHF.

The J gene is TRBJ2-3, the V gene TRBV5-4; D remains unclear. The CDR3 length is 14 residues. V was clipped by 2 bases and J by 2 bases, with 9 bases between them. From germline, CDR1 is SGHNT and CDR2 YYREEE (reference sequence). DNA of the CDR3: TGTGCCAGCAGCTTACCCGGTATCACAGATACGCAGTATTTT. This codes for CASSLPGITDTQYF.

The rearrangement links TRBV7-3 to TRBJ2-3, with TRBD2 matching 15 bases. Trimming cost V 5 bases and J 6 bases; bases outside gene matches: 15. From germline, CDR1 is SGHTA and CDR2 FQGTGA. The CDR3 runs to 19 residues. CDR3 bases: TGTGCCAGCAGCATCCAACACCTGGGACTAGCGGGAGGCTCTGATACGCAGTATTTT. Its translation: CASSIQHLGLAGGSDTQYF.

The chain uses TRBV6-1 and TRBJ2-1; unclear D gene. Germline-derived CDR1 and CDR2 are MNHNS and SASEGT. This CDR3 spans 15 amino acids. The V gene lost 3 bases and the J gene lost 2 bases, with 11 bases spanning the gap. The CDR3 nucleotides read TGTGCCAGCAGTGAGAGTGCCCTTACCTACAATGAGCAGTTCTTC. Translated, it gives CASSESALTYNEQFF.

The gene calls are TRBV7-3 and TRBJ2-1; 11 bases are shared with TRBD2. The CDR3 spans 17 residues. Germline-derived CDR1 and CDR2 are SGHTA and FQGTGA. With V trimmed by 5 bases and J by 2 bases, 8 bases remained unmatched. CDR3 protein: CASSKASSGRTYNEQFF. CDR3 sequence (DNA): TGTGCCAGCAGCAAGGCATCTAGCGGGAGGACCTACAATGAGCAGTTCTTC.

This sequence joins TRBV11-2 and TRBJ1-1, with D possibly being TRBD1 (6 bases). Germline lookup yields CDR1 SGHAT and CDR2 FQNNGV. V lost 4 bases and J 2 bases, leaving 11 bases between the germline ends. This CDR3 has 14 residues. The CDR3 nucleotides read TGTGCCAGCAGCTCCTCGGACAGCAACACTGAAGCTTTCTTT. Residues: CASSSSDSNTEAFF.

The chain uses TRBV6-1 and TRBJ2-1; maybe TRBD1 (5 bases). Trimming cost V 1 base and J 3 bases, with 13 bases left between them. Germline CDR1 is MNHNS and CDR2 is SASEGT. The CDR3 spans 16 residues. CDR3 protein: CASSEVWQGGYNEQFF. CDR3 DNA: TGTGCCAGCAGTGAAGTATGGCAGGGTGGCTACAATGAGCAGTTCTTC.

The chain combines TRBV11-1 with TRBJ1-1, with D perhaps TRBD1 (6 bases). This CDR3 is built from 13 residues. The germline CDR1 and CDR2 sequences are SGHAT and FQDESV (reference sequence). Trimming took 4 bases from V and 7 from J, leaving 13 bases between them. The CDR3 protein is CASSYPLDSEAFF. The CDR3 DNA is TGTGCCAGCAGCTACCCCCTGGACAGTGAAGCTTTCTTT.

The chain joins TRBV5-1 to TRBJ2-2; 9 bases match TRBD1. This CDR3 contains 16 residues. CDR1 and CDR2 from the germline V gene are SGHRS and YFSETQ. With 4 bases clipped from V and 8 bases from J, the junction kept 12 bases outside the gene matches. This chain's CDR3 is CASSILTGGGTGELFF. In DNA, the CDR3 is TGCGCCAGCAGCATACTCACAGGGGGCGGAACTGGGGAGCTGTTTTTT.

The sample holds a few counts of this clone. The chain has TRBV6-5 and TRBJ2-7; D may be TRBD2 (5 bases). The V end was cut by 2 bases, the J end by 0 bases, with 8 bases between. CDR1 MNHEY and CDR2 SVGAGI come from the germline V gene. The CDR3 spans 14 residues. The CDR3 bases are TGTGCCAGCAGTTACAGGGAGTACTCCTACGAGCAGTACTTC. Amino acid sequence: CASSYREYSYEQYF.

The chain recombines TRBV19 with TRBJ2-1, with 7 bases fitting TRBD2. V shed 5 bases and J 9 bases; nucleotides not matched to a gene: 10. Per germline, CDR1 LNHDA and CDR2 SQIVND (reference sequence). This CDR3 has 14 amino acids. CDR3 sequence reads: CASSGDGGRLEQFF. In DNA form, the CDR3 reads TGTGCCAGTAGTGGGGACGGCGGGAGACTTGAGCAGTTCTTC.

The chain carries TRBV12-5 and TRBJ2-3, with a possible D match to TRBD1 (5 bases). The CDR3 contains 14 residues. Germline V gene lookup returns CDR1 LGHNT and CDR2 FRNRAP. V lost 1 base to trimming and J lost 5 bases, with 10 bases between them. CDR3 coding DNA: TGTGCTAGTGGTTTGGAGGAAGGGGTAGATACGCAGTATTTT. Translated, it gives CASGLEEGVDTQYF.

The chain combines TRBV7-6 with TRBJ2-5; TRBD2 is a possible D gene (5 bases). V was cut by 4 bases and J by 4 bases, with 16 bases left in between. Germline assignment: CDR1 SGHVS and CDR2 FNYEAQ. This CDR3 comprises 15 residues. Here the CDR3 DNA reads TGTGCCAGCAGCTCGGTACTAGGAGTTGGAGAGACCCAGTACTTC. Amino acid sequence: CASSSVLGVGETQYF.